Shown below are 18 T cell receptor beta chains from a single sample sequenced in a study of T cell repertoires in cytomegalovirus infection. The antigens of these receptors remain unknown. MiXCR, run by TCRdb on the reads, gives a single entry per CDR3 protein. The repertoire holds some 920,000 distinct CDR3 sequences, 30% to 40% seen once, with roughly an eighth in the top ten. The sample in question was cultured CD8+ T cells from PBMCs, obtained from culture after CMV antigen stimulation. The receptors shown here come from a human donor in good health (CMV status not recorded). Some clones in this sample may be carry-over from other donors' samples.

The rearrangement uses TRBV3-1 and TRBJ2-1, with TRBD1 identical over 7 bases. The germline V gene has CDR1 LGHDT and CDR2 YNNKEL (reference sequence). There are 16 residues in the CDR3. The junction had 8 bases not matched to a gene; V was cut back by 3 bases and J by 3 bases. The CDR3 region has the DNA TGTGCCAGCAGCCATCTCGCGACAGGGTTCTACAATGAGCAGTTCTTC. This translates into CASSHLATGFYNEQFF.

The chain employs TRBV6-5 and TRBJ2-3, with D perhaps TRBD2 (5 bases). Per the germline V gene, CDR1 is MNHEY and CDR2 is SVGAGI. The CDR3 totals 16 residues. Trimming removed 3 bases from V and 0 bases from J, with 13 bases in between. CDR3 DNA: TGTGCCAGCAGTTATACCACGAGGGAGAGCACAGATACGCAGTATTTT. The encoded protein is CASSYTTRESTDTQYF.

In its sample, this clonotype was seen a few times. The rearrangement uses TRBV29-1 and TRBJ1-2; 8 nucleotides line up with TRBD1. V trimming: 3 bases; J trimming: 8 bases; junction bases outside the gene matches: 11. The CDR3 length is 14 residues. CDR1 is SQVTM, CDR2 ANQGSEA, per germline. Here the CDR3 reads CSVDARDRFGGYTF. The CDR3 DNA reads TGCAGCGTTGACGCCCGGGACAGGTTTGGAGGCTACACCTTC.

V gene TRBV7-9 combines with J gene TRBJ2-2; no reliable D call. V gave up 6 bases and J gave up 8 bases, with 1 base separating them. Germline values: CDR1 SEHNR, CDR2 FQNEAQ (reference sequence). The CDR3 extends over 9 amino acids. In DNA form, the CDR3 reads TGTGCCAGCAGTGGGGAGCTGTTTTTT. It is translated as CASSGELFF.

The CDR3 spells CASRAGQHQPQHF. The CDR3 DNA reads as TGTGCCAGCAGAGCGGGACAACATCAGCCCCAGCATTTT. This rearrangement joins TRBV12-3 or TRBV12-4 to TRBJ1-5; a weak D match, TRBD1 (6 bases). Trimming cost V 6 bases and J 5 bases, with 11 bases left between them. This CDR3 is 13 amino acids long.

CDR3 DNA sequence: TGTGCCAGCAGCTCTCAGCGGGATATACCCTACGAGCAGTACTTC. Encoded protein: CASSSQRDIPYEQYF. The chain recombines TRBV7-9 with TRBJ2-7, with TRBD2 matching over 7 bases. Germline V CDR1 and CDR2: SEHNR, FQNEAQ (reference sequence). V shed 4 bases and J 2 bases; nucleotides not matched to a gene: 8. The CDR3 totals 15 residues. Full variable domain (missing parts from reference TRBV7-9 and TRBJ2-7): DTGVSQNPRHKITKRGQNVTFRCDPISEHNRLYWYRQTLGQGPEFLTYFQNEAQLEKSRLLSDRFSAERPKGSFSTLEIQRTEQGDSAMYLCASSSQRDIPYEQYFGPGTRLTVT.

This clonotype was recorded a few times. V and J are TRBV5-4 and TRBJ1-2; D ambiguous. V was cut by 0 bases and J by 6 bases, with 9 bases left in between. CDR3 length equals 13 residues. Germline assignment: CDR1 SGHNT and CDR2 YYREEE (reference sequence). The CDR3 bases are TGTGCCAGCAGCTTGGAACCCAGTCATGGCTACACCTTC. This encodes CASSLEPSHGYTF.

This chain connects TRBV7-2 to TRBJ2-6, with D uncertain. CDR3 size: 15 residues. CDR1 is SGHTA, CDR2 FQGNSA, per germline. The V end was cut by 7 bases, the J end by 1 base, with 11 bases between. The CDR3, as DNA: TGTGCCAGCAACCCATTTCAATCTGGGGCCAACGTCCTGACTTTC. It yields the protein CASNPFQSGANVLTF.

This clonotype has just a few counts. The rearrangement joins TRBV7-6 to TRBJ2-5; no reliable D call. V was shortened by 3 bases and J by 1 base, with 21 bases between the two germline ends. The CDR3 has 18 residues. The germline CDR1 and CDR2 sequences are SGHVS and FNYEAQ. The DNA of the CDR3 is TGTGCCAGCAGCTTGGACCGAGTCGGCCGTATCCCCCAAGAGACCCAGTACTTC. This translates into CASSLDRVGRIPQETQYF. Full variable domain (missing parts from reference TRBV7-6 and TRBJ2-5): GAGVSQSPRYKVTKRGQDVALRCDPISGHVSLYWYRQALGQGPEFLTYFNYEAQQDKSGLPNDRFSAERPEGSISTLTIQRTEQRDSAMYRCASSLDRVGRIPQETQYFGPGTRLLVL.

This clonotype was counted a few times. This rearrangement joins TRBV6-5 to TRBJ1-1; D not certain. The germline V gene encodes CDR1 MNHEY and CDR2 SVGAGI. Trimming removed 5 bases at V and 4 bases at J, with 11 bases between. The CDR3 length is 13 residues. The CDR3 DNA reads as TGTGCCAGCAGTGGCGGATGGGGCACTGAAGCTTTCTTT. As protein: CASSGGWGTEAFF.

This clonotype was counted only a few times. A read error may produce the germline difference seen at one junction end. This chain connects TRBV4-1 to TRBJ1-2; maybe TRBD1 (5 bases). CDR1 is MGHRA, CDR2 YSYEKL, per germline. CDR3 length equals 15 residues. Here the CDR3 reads CASSQEDSAGQGYTF. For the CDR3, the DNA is TGTGCCAGCAGCCAAGAGGACTCGGCGGGGCAGGGCTACACCTTC.

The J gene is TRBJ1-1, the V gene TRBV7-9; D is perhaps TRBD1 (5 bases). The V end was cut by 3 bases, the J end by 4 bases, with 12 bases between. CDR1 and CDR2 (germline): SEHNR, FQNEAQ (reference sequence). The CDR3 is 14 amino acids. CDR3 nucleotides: TGTGCCAGCAGCTTTGGAGGGGAGGGCACTGAAGCTTTCTTT. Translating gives CASSFGGEGTEAFF.

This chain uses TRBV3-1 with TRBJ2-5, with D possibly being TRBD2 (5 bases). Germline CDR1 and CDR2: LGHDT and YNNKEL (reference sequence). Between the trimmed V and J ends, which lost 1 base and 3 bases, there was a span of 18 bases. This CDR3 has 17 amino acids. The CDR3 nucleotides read TGTGCCAGCAGCCAAGGAGGCCGAGGACTGGCAGAAGAGACCCAGTACTTC. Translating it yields CASSQGGRGLAEETQYF.

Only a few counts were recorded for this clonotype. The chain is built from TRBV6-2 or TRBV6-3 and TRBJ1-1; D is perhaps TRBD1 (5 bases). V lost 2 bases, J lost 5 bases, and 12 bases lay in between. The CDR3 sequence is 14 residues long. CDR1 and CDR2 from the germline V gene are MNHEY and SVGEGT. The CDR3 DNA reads TGTGCCAGCAGTTACAGAGGGGAGGTTACTGAAGCTTTCTTT. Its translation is CASSYRGEVTEAFF.

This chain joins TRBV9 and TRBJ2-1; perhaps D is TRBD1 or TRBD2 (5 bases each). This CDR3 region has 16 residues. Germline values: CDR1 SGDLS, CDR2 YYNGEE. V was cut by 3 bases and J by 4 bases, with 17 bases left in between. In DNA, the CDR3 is TGTGCCAGCAGCGACCCGAACAGCGGACAATACAATGAGCAGTTCTTC. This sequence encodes CASSDPNSGQYNEQFF.

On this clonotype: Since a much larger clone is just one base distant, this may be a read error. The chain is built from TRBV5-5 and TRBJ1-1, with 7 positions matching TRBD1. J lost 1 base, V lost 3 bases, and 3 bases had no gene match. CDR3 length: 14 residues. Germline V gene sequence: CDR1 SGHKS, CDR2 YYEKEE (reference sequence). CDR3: CASSWPGGNTEAFF. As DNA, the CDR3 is TGTGCCAGCAGCTGGCCAGGGGGGAACACTGAAGCTTTCTTT.

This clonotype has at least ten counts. The CDR3 region has the DNA TGTGCCAGTAGTATACGGACAGCCACTGAAGCTTTCTTT. The encoded protein is CASSIRTATEAFF. The rearrangement uses TRBV19 and TRBJ1-1; D is perhaps TRBD1 (6 bases). From germline, CDR1 is LNHDA and CDR2 SQIVND (reference sequence). The CDR3 is 13 residues long. V was clipped by 2 bases and J by 4 bases, with 8 bases between them.

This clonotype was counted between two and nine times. The DNA of the CDR3 is TGTGCCAGCAGTTACACTAGCGATCCGAACACCGGGGAGCTGTTTTTT. Amino acid sequence: CASSYTSDPNTGELFF. The chain links TRBV6-2 or TRBV6-3 to TRBJ2-2; the match to TRBD2 covers 7 bases. The germline CDR1 and CDR2 sequences are MNHEY and SVGEGT. The CDR3 consists of 16 residues. J lost 0 bases, V lost 2 bases, and 3 bases had no gene match.